This TCR beta chain appears in the sequencing data of a study of Graves' ophthalmopathy and Graves' hyperthyroidism. As regards this clonotype: Its antigen remains unknown.

The study amplified TCR beta CDR3 regions using RNA transcripts. Second-round multiplex PCR followed a first-round RT-PCR using HTBI primers. TCRdb reprocessed the multiplex PCR reads with MiXCR, giving one entry per CDR3 protein. The sample has more than 1,000,000 distinct CDR3 sequences; 35% to 40% are singletons. The germline V and J ends were trimmed by 6 bases and 7 bases, with 21 bases remaining between them. Per germline, CDR1 MNHEY and CDR2 SVGAGI. The CDR3 runs 15 residues. Study results and limitations: Ophthalmopathy was separated from stable hyperthyroidism by a 13-signature model with approximately 91% sensitivity and over 75% specificity. Most thyroid clonotypes expanded beyond 0.001 frequency were also found in blood. Ophthalmopathy progression was predicted with about 71% sensitivity and 72.22% specificity.

The chain carries TRBV6-5 and TRBJ1-1; D not resolved. Source material: peripheral blood or thyroid tissue (not recorded which). This clonotype was obtained from an adult man with Graves' hyperthyroidism. The CDR3 is CASSLSPVGGHEAFF. The DNA of the CDR3 is TGTGCCAGCAGCCTCTCCCCGGTCGGCGGGCATGAAGCTTTCTTT.